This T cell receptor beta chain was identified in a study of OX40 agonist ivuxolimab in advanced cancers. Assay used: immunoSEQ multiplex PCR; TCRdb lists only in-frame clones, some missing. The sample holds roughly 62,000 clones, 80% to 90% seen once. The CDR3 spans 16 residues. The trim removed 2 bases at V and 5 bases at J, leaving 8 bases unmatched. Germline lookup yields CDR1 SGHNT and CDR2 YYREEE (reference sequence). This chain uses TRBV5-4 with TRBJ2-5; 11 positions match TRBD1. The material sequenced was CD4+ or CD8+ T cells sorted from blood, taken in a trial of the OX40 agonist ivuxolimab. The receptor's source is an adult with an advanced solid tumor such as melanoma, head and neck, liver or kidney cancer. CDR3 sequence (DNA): TGTGCCAGCAGCTTCAGGACAGGGGGCGCGGAGGAGACCCAGTACTTC. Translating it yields CASSFRTGGAEETQYF.